The source of this T cell receptor (beta chain) is a study of T cells in Graves' hyperthyroidism and ophthalmopathy. Germline CDR1 and CDR2: LGHDT and YNNKEL (reference sequence). V lost 1 base, J lost 5 bases, and 11 bases lay in between. This CDR3 comprises 14 residues. At least ten counts were recorded for this clonotype. Amplification targeted TCR beta CDR3 regions from RNA transcripts. The TCR CDR3 was amplified in a first-round RT-PCR using the HTBI primer set. TCRdb called the multiplex PCR reads again in MiXCR, with one record for every CDR3 protein. The data hold 450,000 to 700,000 distinct CDR3 sequences, with just over 45% observed a single time.

This chain joins TRBV3-1 and TRBJ2-5; D remains unclear. Sequences were obtained from peripheral blood or thyroid tissue (not recorded which). This sequence was found in an adult woman with Graves' disease, either hyperthyroidism or ophthalmopathy (not recorded which). The CDR3 nucleotides are TGTGCCAGCAGCCAAGGGGTCGGGCAGGAGACCCAGTACTTC. Translating gives CASSQGVGQETQYF.